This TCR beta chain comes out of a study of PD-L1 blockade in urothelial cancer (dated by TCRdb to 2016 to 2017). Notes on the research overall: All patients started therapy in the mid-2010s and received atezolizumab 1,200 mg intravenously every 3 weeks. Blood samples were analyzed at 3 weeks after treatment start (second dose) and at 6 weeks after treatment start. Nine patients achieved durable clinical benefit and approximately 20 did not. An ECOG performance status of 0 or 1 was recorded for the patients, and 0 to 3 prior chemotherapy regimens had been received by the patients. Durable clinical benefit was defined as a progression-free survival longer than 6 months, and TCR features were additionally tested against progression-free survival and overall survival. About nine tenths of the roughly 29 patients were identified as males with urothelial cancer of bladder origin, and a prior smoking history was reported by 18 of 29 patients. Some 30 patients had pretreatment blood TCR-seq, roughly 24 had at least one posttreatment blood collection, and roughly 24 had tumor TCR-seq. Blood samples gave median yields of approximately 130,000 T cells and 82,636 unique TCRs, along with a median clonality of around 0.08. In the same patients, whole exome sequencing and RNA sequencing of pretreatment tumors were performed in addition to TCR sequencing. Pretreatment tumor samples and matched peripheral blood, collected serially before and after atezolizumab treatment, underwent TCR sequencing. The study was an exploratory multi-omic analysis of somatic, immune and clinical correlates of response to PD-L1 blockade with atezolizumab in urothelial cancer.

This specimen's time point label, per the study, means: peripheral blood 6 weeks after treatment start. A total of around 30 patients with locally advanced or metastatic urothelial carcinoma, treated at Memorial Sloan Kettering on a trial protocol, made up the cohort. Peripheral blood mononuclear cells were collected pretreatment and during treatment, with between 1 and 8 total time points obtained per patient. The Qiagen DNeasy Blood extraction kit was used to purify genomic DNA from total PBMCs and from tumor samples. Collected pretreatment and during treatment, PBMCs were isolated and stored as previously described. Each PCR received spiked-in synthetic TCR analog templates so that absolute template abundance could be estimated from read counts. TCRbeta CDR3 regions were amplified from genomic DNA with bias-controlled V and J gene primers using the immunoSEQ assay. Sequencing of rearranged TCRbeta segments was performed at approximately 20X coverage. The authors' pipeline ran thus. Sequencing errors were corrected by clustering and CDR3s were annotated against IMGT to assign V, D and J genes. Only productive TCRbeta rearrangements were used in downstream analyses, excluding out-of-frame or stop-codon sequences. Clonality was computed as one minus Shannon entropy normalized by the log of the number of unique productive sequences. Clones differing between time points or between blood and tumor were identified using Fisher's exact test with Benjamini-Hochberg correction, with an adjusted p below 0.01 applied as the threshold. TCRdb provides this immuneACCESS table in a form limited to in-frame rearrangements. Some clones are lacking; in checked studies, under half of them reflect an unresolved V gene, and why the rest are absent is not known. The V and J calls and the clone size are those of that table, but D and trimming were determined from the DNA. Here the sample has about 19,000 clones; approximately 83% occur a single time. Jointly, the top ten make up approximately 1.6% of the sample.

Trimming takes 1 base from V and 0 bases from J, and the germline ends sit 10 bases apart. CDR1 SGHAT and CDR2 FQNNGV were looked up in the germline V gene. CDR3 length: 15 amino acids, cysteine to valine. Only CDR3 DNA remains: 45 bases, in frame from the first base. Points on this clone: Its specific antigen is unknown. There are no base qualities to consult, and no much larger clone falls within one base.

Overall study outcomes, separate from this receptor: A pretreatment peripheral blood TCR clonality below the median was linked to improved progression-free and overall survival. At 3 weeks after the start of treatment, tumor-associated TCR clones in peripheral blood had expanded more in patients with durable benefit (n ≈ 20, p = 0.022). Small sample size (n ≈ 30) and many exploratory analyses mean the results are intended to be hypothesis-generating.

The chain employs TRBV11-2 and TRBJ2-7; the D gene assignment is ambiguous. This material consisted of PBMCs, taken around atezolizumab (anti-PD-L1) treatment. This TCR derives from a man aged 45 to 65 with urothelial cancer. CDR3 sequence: CASSLVADSSYEQYV. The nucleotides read TGTGCCAGCAGCTTAGTCGCTGATAGCTCCTACGAGCAGTACGTC.